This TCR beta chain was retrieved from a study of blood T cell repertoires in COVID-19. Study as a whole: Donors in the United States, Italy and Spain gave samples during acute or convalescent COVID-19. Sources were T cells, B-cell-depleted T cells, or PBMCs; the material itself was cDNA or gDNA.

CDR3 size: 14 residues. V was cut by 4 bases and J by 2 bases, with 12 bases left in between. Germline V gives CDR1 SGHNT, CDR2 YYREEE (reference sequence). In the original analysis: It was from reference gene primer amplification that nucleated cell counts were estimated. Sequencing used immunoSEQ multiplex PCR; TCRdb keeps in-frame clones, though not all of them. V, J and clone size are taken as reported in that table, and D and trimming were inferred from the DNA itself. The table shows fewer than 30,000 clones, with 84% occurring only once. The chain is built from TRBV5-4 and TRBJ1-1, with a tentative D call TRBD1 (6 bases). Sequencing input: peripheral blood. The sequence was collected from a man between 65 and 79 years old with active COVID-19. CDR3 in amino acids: CASSRQDRNTEAFF. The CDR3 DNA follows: TGTGCCAGCAGCCGACAGGACCGAAACACTGAAGCTTTCTTT.